The next 28 T cell receptor beta chains were all read from a single sample in a study of beta chain features in type 1 diabetes. Investigators reverse transcribed all isolated RNA, so they sequenced expressed TCRB transcripts. Sequencing was performed with immunoSEQ multiplex PCR; in TCRdb, only in-frame clones are kept and a portion is missing. The sample records 240,000 or so clones, 11% to 15% being singletons. Their antigen targets remain unknown. Findings and limits, study-wide: When Type 1 diabetes patients were examined, their TCRB CDR3s proved moderately but significantly shorter in all four CD4+ subsets.

Sequencing used naive CD4+ T cells from blood. The receptor set was obtained from a young man with type 1 diabetes.

This clone was seen a few times. The chain carries TRBV7-9 and TRBJ2-5; 9 positions match TRBD2. The CDR3 totals 15 residues. V dropped 2 bases and J dropped 0; count of bases not matched to a gene: 1. Germline V gene data show CDR1 as SEHNR and CDR2 as FQNEAQ (reference sequence). CDR3 sequence (DNA): TGTGCCAGCAGCTTACTAGCGGGGAACCAAGAGACCCAGTACTTC. Protein sequence: CASSLLAGNQETQYF.

The V call is TRBV18, the J call TRBJ2-2; TRBD2 is a possible D gene (5 bases). From germline, CDR1 is KGHSH and CDR2 LQKENI. V lost 2 bases and J lost 0, with 10 bases in between. This CDR3 is 16 amino acids long. The CDR3 sequence: CASSPIEGANTGELFF. CDR3 DNA: TGTGCCAGCTCACCAATCGAGGGAGCGAACACCGGGGAGCTGTTTTTT.

The genes are TRBV4-1 and TRBJ2-3; D is perhaps TRBD2 (5 bases). This CDR3 spans 14 amino acids. In germline, CDR1 is MGHRA, CDR2 YSYEKL. V lost 3 bases to trimming and J lost 1 base, with 8 bases between them. DNA of the CDR3: TGCGCCAGCAGCCACCTCGGGGGCACAGATACGCAGTATTTT. Protein: CASSHLGGTDTQYF.

The V and J genes are TRBV29-1 and TRBJ1-1; 10 bases are a match to TRBD1. Unmatched junction bases numbered 3, after V lost 7 bases and J lost 1 base. CDR3 length equals 13 residues. The germline gives CDR1 SQVTM, CDR2 ANQGSEA. The CDR3 spells CSARDRGNTEAFF. In DNA form, the CDR3 reads TGCAGCGCGAGGGACAGGGGGAACACTGAAGCTTTCTTT.

This clone was counted only a few times. The rearrangement links TRBV7-9 to TRBJ2-7; TRBD2 matches 7 bases. Unmatched junction bases numbered 15, after V lost 5 bases and J lost 2 bases. This CDR3 contains 17 residues. From germline, CDR1 is SEHNR and CDR2 FQNEAQ (reference sequence). CDR3 amino acids: CASSPEYGASGPYEQYF. In nucleotides, the CDR3 is TGTGCCAGCAGCCCCGAGTACGGGGCTAGCGGTCCCTACGAGCAGTACTTC.

This clone was counted a few times. The genes are TRBV4-1 and TRBJ1-2; D not resolved. Germline lookup yields CDR1 MGHRA and CDR2 YSYEKL. The CDR3 covers 15 residues. The ends were cut back, 1 base at V and 4 bases at J, with 13 bases in the middle. The CDR3 sequence: CASSQAALAGYGYTF. In DNA form, the CDR3 reads TGCGCCAGCAGCCAAGCGGCCCTGGCGGGCTATGGCTACACCTTC.

This clone was found a few times. This chain joins TRBV5-4 and TRBJ2-5, with 9 bases aligning to TRBD1. V lost 3 bases, J lost 3 bases, and 6 bases stayed unmatched. CDR3 size: 15 residues. The germline V gene encodes CDR1 SGHNT and CDR2 YYREEE (reference sequence). CDR3 nucleotides: TGTGCCAGCAGCTCCTACCGGGACAGGGAAGAGACCCAGTACTTC. Amino acid sequence: CASSSYRDREETQYF.

The J gene is TRBJ2-1, the V gene TRBV7-6; tentatively, D is TRBD2 (6 bases). The CDR3 consists of 15 residues. V shed 0 bases and J shed 2 bases, with 8 bases lying between them. The germline gives CDR1 SGHVS, CDR2 FNYEAQ. DNA of the CDR3: TGTGCCAGCAGCTTAGCGCGGGGCCCCTACAATGAGCAGTTCTTC. Amino acids: CASSLARGPYNEQFF.

In its sample, this clone was seen a few times. The chain uses TRBV19 and TRBJ2-5; 9 nucleotides align to TRBD1. With 6 bases clipped from V and 1 base from J, the junction kept 6 bases outside the gene matches. The germline V gene has CDR1 LNHDA and CDR2 SQIVND (reference sequence). The CDR3 runs 15 residues. The CDR3 loop is CASRSGQGFQETQYF. CDR3 coding DNA: TGTGCCAGTAGGTCGGGACAGGGCTTCCAAGAGACCCAGTACTTC.

This clone occurred a few times. Here the CDR3 reads CAWRRWGRDRAYGYTF. The DNA for the CDR3 is TGTGCCTGGAGGCGGTGGGGGAGGGACAGGGCCTATGGCTACACCTTC. V and J are TRBV30 and TRBJ1-2, with 9 bases identical to TRBD1. The CDR3 runs 16 residues. Trimming took 3 bases from V and 4 from J; bases not matched to a gene: 12. CDR1 is GTSNPN, CDR2 SVGIG, per germline (reference sequence).

This clone was seen only a few times. V gene TRBV18 combines with J gene TRBJ1-2; D unclear. V lost 8 bases to trimming and J lost 7 bases, with 11 bases between them. This CDR3 comprises 11 residues. The germline gives CDR1 KGHSH, CDR2 LQKENI. This CDR3 reads CASTAASGYTF. The CDR3 coding sequence is TGTGCCAGCACCGCGGCCAGTGGCTACACCTTC.

The rearrangement joins TRBV10-3 to TRBJ1-2, with D unclear. Per germline, CDR1 ENHRY and CDR2 SYGVKD. The CDR3 loop spans 16 amino acids. Trimming took 0 bases from V and 4 from J, leaving 15 bases between them. CDR3 coding DNA: TGTGCCATCAGTGAGTCGGGCGGGCGTCAGTTCTATGGCTACACCTTC. It translates to CAISESGGRQFYGYTF.

This clone showed up just a few times. V gene TRBV7-2 combines with J gene TRBJ2-5; 7 positions agree with TRBD2. This CDR3 has 14 residues. CDR1 SGHTA and CDR2 FQGNSA come from the germline V gene. Trimming took 4 bases from V and 2 from J; bases not matched to a gene: 4. The CDR3 loop is CASSSRTSQETQYF. CDR3 DNA: TGTGCCAGCAGCTCACGGACTAGTCAAGAGACCCAGTACTTC.

The chain employs TRBV18 and TRBJ2-7; D might be TRBD2 (6 bases). The CDR3 contains 14 residues. Germline CDR1 is KGHSH and CDR2 is LQKENI. V lost 0 bases to trimming and J lost 2 bases, with 8 bases between them. Here the CDR3 DNA reads TGTGCCAGCTCACCACCGGGAGGACCCTACGAGCAGTACTTC. Protein product: CASSPPGGPYEQYF.

This chain uses TRBV6-1 with TRBJ1-1; possibly TRBD1 for D (5 bases). The CDR3 is 15 residues long. Germline V gene sequence: CDR1 MNHNS, CDR2 SASEGT. Trimming took 6 bases from V and 4 from J, leaving 18 bases between them. The CDR3 is CASRARGQESTEAFF. The DNA for the CDR3 is TGTGCCAGCAGGGCGCGAGGACAAGAATCCACTGAAGCTTTCTTT.

J is TRBJ2-5 and V is TRBV6-5; 9 nucleotides match TRBD2. The V segment lost 4 bases and the J segment 3 bases; nucleotides outside the gene matches: 3. The CDR3 sequence is 14 residues long. Germline CDR1 is MNHEY and CDR2 is SVGAGI. The CDR3 here is CASSSIAGEETQYF. CDR3 in DNA: TGTGCCAGCAGTTCGATAGCGGGGGAAGAGACCCAGTACTTC.

This clone was seen a handful of times. The chain joins TRBV11-2 to TRBJ2-1; TRBD1 matches at 8 bases. Unmatched junction bases numbered 10, after V lost 5 bases and J lost 4 bases. This CDR3 has 16 amino acids. CDR1 is SGHAT and CDR2 is FQNNGV in the germline V gene. The CDR3 reads CASSRRTDRGYNEQFF. CDR3 coding DNA: TGTGCCAGCAGCAGAAGGACCGACAGGGGATACAATGAGCAGTTCTTC.

This chain connects TRBV7-2 to TRBJ2-7; D uncertain. Trimming removed 5 bases from V and 3 bases from J, with 8 bases in between. Germline V gene lookup returns CDR1 SGHTA and CDR2 FQGNSA. This CDR3 comprises 12 residues. In DNA form, the CDR3 reads TGTGCCAGCAGCCCTTCCGGCTACGAGCAGTACTTC. Encoded protein: CASSPSGYEQYF.

This clone was seen a few times. The chain recombines TRBV13 with TRBJ2-7; D might be TRBD2 (6 bases). The V gene's germline CDR1 is PRHDT and CDR2 FYEKMQ (reference sequence). V gave up 5 bases and J gave up 2 bases, with 16 bases separating them. The CDR3 has 15 residues. The CDR3 reads CASSATTGRAYEQYF. In DNA form, the CDR3 reads TGTGCCAGCAGCGCAACGACCGGGAGAGCCTACGAGCAGTACTTC.

V is TRBV11-2 and J is TRBJ1-2; TRBD1 agrees at 8 bases. After removal of 5 bases from V and 8 bases from J, the junction contained 10 bases not matched to a gene. Germline V CDR1 and CDR2: SGHAT, FQNNGV. The CDR3 has 14 residues. The CDR3 here is CASSISDREWGYTF. The CDR3 bases are TGTGCCAGCAGCATATCGGACAGGGAGTGGGGCTACACCTTC.

This chain links TRBV29-1 with TRBJ2-7; TRBD1 aligns across 9 bases. Germline V CDR1 and CDR2: SQVTM, ANQGSEA. CDR3 length: 15 amino acids. J was trimmed by 7 bases and V by 0 bases; bases with no gene match: 10. The CDR3, as DNA: TGCAGCGTTGAAGATCCGGGACAGGGCCGTTGGGAGCAGTACTTC. It is translated as CSVEDPGQGRWEQYF.

This clone was recorded a few times. V gene TRBV7-9 combines with J gene TRBJ2-7; the match to TRBD2 covers 7 bases. CDR3 length: 12 residues. Looked up from germline, CDR1 is SEHNR and CDR2 is FQNEAQ (reference sequence). Trimming removed 11 bases from V and 1 base from J; junction bases left unmatched: 5. The CDR3 protein is CASGGLSYEQYF. The CDR3 DNA sequence: TGTGCCTCGGGAGGTCTTTCCTACGAGCAGTACTTC.

In this sample, this clone turned up a few times. The rearrangement uses TRBV7-9 and TRBJ2-5, with D possibly TRBD1 on 5 matching bases. Trimming pared 5 bases from V and 7 bases from J, leaving 8 bases between. The germline V gene encodes CDR1 SEHNR and CDR2 FQNEAQ (reference sequence). The CDR3 has 11 amino acids. The CDR3 region is CASSTTGTQYF. The CDR3 DNA sequence: TGTGCCAGCAGCACAACAGGGACCCAGTACTTC.

The chain couples TRBV6-6 to TRBJ1-4; D ambiguous. V gave up 4 bases and J gave up 8 bases, with 17 bases separating them. Germline CDR1 and CDR2: MNHNY and SVGAGI (reference sequence). The CDR3 covers 15 residues. In DNA, the CDR3 is TGTGCCAGCAGTTCCGCGGCCTGGTCTAGCGAAAAACTGTTTTTT. This gives the protein CASSSAAWSSEKLFF.

The chain employs TRBV18 and TRBJ1-4; tentative D call: TRBD1 (6 bases). The V and J ends lost 0 bases and 3 bases respectively, with 8 bases between them. The CDR3 runs to 15 residues. The germline V gene has CDR1 KGHSH and CDR2 LQKENI. The CDR3, as DNA: TGTGCCAGCTCACCACCTGGACAGTCTAATGAAAAACTGTTTTTT. As protein: CASSPPGQSNEKLFF.

The V gene is TRBV23-1, the J gene TRBJ1-1, with TRBD1 matching 10 bases. TRBV23-1 is an open reading frame, and its role is uncertain. Trimming at V came to 1 base and at J to 1 base, leaving 6 bases not matched to a gene. This CDR3 spans 17 amino acids. The CDR3 is CASSQLGTGEGNTEAFF. The CDR3 DNA sequence: TGCGCCAGCAGTCAATTAGGGACAGGGGAGGGGAACACTGAAGCTTTCTTT.

V is TRBV19 and J is TRBJ1-5; D may be TRBD1 (5 bases). Germline lookup yields CDR1 LNHDA and CDR2 SQIVND (reference sequence). The V end lost 7 bases, the J end lost 2 bases, and 18 bases lay between the germline ends. CDR3 length: 16 residues. The CDR3 protein is CASTAWGEEGNQPQHF. In DNA, the CDR3 is TGTGCCAGTACCGCTTGGGGGGAAGAGGGCAATCAGCCCCAGCATTTT.

The chain recombines TRBV29-1 with TRBJ2-1, with 11 bases fitting TRBD2. This CDR3 has 15 residues. The J segment lost 2 bases and the V segment lost 7 bases, leaving 7 bases of the junction unmatched. The germline CDR1 and CDR2 sequences are SQVTM and ANQGSEA. The CDR3 loop is CSGKTSGKTYNEQFF. Written as DNA, the CDR3 is TGCAGCGGTAAGACTAGCGGGAAGACCTACAATGAGCAGTTCTTC.